This T cell receptor (beta chain) was identified in a study of blood T cells in healthy people across ages. Worth noting for this clonotype: What it binds is unknown.

A second PCR of about 6 to 11 cycles used a sample-barcoded 5' primer and a J-beta primer mix. TCRdb reanalysed the 5' RACE reads using MiXCR and keeps one entry per CDR3 protein. The sample holds approximately 1,000,000 distinct CDR3 sequences, roughly two fifths seen once. There were healthy Caucasian individuals from Russia, aged about 6 to 100, serving as donors. No fewer than 6.5 million PBMCs went into each sample. General observations from the study: Unsorted PBMCs blocked a conclusive comparison of naive and antigen-experienced cells.

Trimming stripped 1 base from V and 0 bases from J, with 21 bases between. The CDR3 length is 19 residues. CDR1 and CDR2 from the germline V gene are SGHRS and YFSETQ. This chain links TRBV5-1 with TRBJ2-3; unclear D gene. The sample taken for sequencing was blood. The clonotype comes from a young man in good health. The CDR3 spells CASSLIESRPALSTDTQYF. The CDR3 nucleotides are TGCGCCAGCAGCTTGATTGAGAGCCGGCCAGCTTTAAGCACAGATACGCAGTATTTT.